The 5 T cell receptor beta chains in this list originate from one sample, sequenced in a study of OX40 agonist ivuxolimab in advanced cancers. The repertoire was sequenced with immunoSEQ multiplex PCR; TCRdb's copy has only in-frame clones and lacks some. The table records roughly 38,000 clones, 82% of them present only once. The sequencing used CD4+ or CD8+ T cells sorted from blood, collected in a trial of the OX40 agonist ivuxolimab. Receptors were obtained from an adult with an advanced solid tumor such as melanoma, head and neck, liver or kidney cancer.

This clone was picked up a small number of times. The chain joins TRBV7-6 to TRBJ2-5; D is uncertain. This CDR3 spans 14 amino acids. V was shortened by 5 bases and J by 4 bases, with 14 bases between the two germline ends. Germline CDR1 SGHVS, CDR2 FNYEAQ. The CDR3 protein is CASSLRPRGETQYF. The CDR3 DNA is TGTGCCAGCAGCCTTAGGCCCCGCGGAGAGACCCAGTACTTC.

The rearrangement joins TRBV7-2 to TRBJ2-2; 10 bases are shared with TRBD2. V lost 3 bases, J lost 0 bases, and 7 bases stayed unmatched. Germline-derived CDR1 and CDR2 are SGHTA and FQGNSA. This CDR3 contains 18 residues. The chain's CDR3 is CASSFFLGLAANTGELFF. CDR3 coding DNA: TGTGCCAGCAGCTTTTTCCTAGGACTAGCGGCGAACACCGGGGAGCTGTTTTTT.

The chain joins TRBV4-2 to TRBJ2-7, with TRBD2 matching over 8 bases. Germline V gene data show CDR1 as LGHNA and CDR2 as YNFKEQ. V lost 0 bases to trimming and J lost 2 bases; unmatched junction nucleotides: 6. There are 16 residues in the CDR3. CDR3 sequence reads: CASSQDRTSPAYEQYF. DNA for the CDR3: TGTGCCAGCAGCCAAGATAGGACTAGCCCGGCCTACGAGCAGTACTTC.

The chain couples TRBV7-8 to TRBJ1-6; D remains unclear. Germline values: CDR1 SGHVS, CDR2 FQNEAQ. This CDR3 comprises 17 residues. V was pared by 2 bases and J by 4 bases, with 15 bases between. Here the CDR3 reads CASSLLGGDHYNSPLHF. The CDR3 nucleotides are TGTGCCAGCAGCTTATTGGGCGGAGACCATTATAATTCACCCCTCCACTTT.

The gene calls are TRBV6-5 and TRBJ2-3, with no clear D. V lost 6 bases, J lost 6 bases, and 13 bases lay in between. In germline, CDR1 is MNHEY, CDR2 SVGAGI. CDR3 size: 13 residues. The CDR3 nucleotides read TGTGCCAGCAGAGCTATCGGTCCGGATACGCAGTATTTT. It yields the protein CASRAIGPDTQYF.